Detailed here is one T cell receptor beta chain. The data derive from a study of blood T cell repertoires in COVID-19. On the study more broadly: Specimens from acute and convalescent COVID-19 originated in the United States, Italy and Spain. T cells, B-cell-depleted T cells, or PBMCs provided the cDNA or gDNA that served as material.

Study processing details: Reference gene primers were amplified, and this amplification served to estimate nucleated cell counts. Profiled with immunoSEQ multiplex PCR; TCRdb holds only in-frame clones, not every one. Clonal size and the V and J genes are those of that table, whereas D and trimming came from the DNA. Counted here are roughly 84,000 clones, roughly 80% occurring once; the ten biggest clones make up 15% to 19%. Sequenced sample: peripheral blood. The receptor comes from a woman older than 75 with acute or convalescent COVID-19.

The CDR3 nucleotides read TGTGCCAGCAGCTATTGGACTAGCGGGGCTCACAATGAGCAGTTCTTC. Amino acid sequence: CASSYWTSGAHNEQFF. V usage is TRBV7-9 and J usage is TRBJ2-1; 12 bases line up with TRBD2. This CDR3 is 16 amino acids long. With 4 bases clipped from V and 5 bases from J, the junction kept 6 bases outside the gene matches. Germline V CDR1 and CDR2: SEHNR, FQNEAQ (reference sequence).